This TCR delta chain was recorded in a study of gammadelta T cells in human blood (dated by TCRdb to 2020 to 2022). Findings and caveats that apply to the study as a whole: The study reported that microbial exposure appeared to drive polyclonal expansion of innate gamma-delta T cells immediately after birth.

CDR1 and CDR2 are read off the germline V gene as GEAIGNYY and EKD. Inclusive of the bounding cysteine and phenylalanine, the CDR3 is 19 residues long. Kept here is only the CDR3 DNA, which spans 57 bases and is read in frame from base 1. The library was obtained by RT-PCR. Sequencing was carried out with an Illumina MiSeq. TCRdb reanalyzed the public reads with the CATT caller, and identical DNA sequences were merged afterwards. The sample table contains 510 or so delta-chain clones; only one count was recorded for approximately 30% of them. The top ten clones comprise roughly 32% of the sample. As concerns this clone: Its antigen target is currently unknown. Being one base from a much bigger clone, this may be a read error. Additional DNA sequences in this sample encode the identical CDR3.

The TCR sequence derives from a human donor. Specimen: Vgamma9Vdelta2 gamma-delta T cells from adult blood. The rearrangement combines TRDV2 with TRDJ1; 8 central nucleotides agree with TRDD3. Read as DNA, the sequence is TGTGCCTGTGACACCCCATTTCGTACTGGGGGGTTGAACACAGATAAACTCATCTTT. This yields the protein CACDTPFRTGGLNTDKLIF.